This T cell receptor (beta chain) was retrieved from a study of T cell clones after liver transplantation. Looking at the study overall: As an antigen-independent comparator, third-party-reactive TCRbeta sequences came from pre-transplant mixed lymphocyte reactions. Regarding the study as a whole: Low donor cell numbers restricted donor-reactive repertoire measurement in two subjects. Small, mixed patient groups and varying post-transplant times limit these conclusions.

TCRdb's table, derived via immunoSEQ multiplex PCR, lists solely in-frame clones and lacks some. The sample shows about 58,000 clones, around three quarters of them seen only once. Sorting of unstimulated PBMCs yielded separate CD3+CD4+ and CD3+CD8+ fractions. Germline lookup yields CDR1 SGHAT and CDR2 FQNNGV. V lost 1 base and J lost 7, with 5 bases in between. CDR3 length: 12 residues. Comments on this clone: As yet, its antigen is unknown.

The receptor's source is a human patient who received a liver transplant. Some T cells may originate from the graft donor. The V call is TRBV11-2, the J call TRBJ1-5; D unclear. The source material was CD4+ T cells from blood, sampled at the 15-month timepoint. For the CDR3, the DNA is TGTGCCAGCAGCTTAGTAGGCCAGCCCCAGCATTTT. Protein: CASSLVGQPQHF.